The 23 T cell receptor beta chains below come from one sample, sequenced in a study of tumor and adjacent non-tumor tissue in lung cancer (dated by TCRdb to 2016 to 2019). Libraries came from multiplex PCR. The sequencer listed for this sample is Illumina HiSeq 2500. Following protocols modified from ARM-PCR, the researchers constructed TCRbeta libraries through three rounds of nested PCR with primers (Table S4). TCRdb's own reprocessing of the public reads used fastp at Q25 and MiXCR and kept productive beta chains. When rows share a CDR3 protein, they turn into one entry using the most common DNA and genes. The sample profile shows tens of thousands of distinct CDR3 sequences; around 64% of them were found once. Clones ranked in the top ten supply about 16% of the sample. RNA was isolated from bulk unsorted tissue, and RNA quality was assessed with a NanoDrop ND-1000 and an Agilent 2100. The sample was lung tumor tissue. Receptor source: a man aged 55 to 70 with non-small cell lung cancer.

The V gene is TRBV9, the J gene TRBJ2-3; 9 bases match TRBD2. Unmatched junction bases numbered 9, after V lost 4 bases and J lost 3 bases. Per germline, CDR1 SGDLS and CDR2 YYNGEE. CDR3 size: 16 residues. CDR3 bases: TGTGCCAGCAGCATAGGGGCTAGCGGGATAACAGATACGCAGTATTTT. Translated, it gives CASSIGASGITDTQYF.

This clonotype is a singleton in its sample. A junction boundary mismatches the germline segment, possibly from a read error. The CDR3 reads CSVRSPSGYNEQIF. The DNA of the CDR3 is TGCAGCGTAAGAAGTCCTAGCGGTTACAATGAGCAGATCTTC. The V and J genes are TRBV29-1 and TRBJ2-1; TRBD2 matches at 7 bases. CDR1 SQVTM and CDR2 ANQGSEA come from the germline V gene. The CDR3 sequence is 14 residues long.

About this clonotype: Just one base apart from a much larger clone, this may be a read error. The chain couples TRBV7-8 to TRBJ2-3; D is undetermined. V was clipped by 2 bases and J by 5 bases, with 11 bases between them. Germline values: CDR1 SGHVS, CDR2 FQNEAQ. This CDR3 spans 14 amino acids. This chain's CDR3 is CASSLSKDEDTQYF. The CDR3 coding sequence is TGTGCCAGCAGCTTATCCAAGGATGAAGATACGCAGTATTTT.

Many counts were recorded for this clonotype. The chain is built from TRBV6-6 and TRBJ2-3; TRBD2 is a possible D gene (6 bases). Trimming took off 6 bases at V and 6 bases at J, with 31 bases between the two ends. This CDR3 has 19 residues. Germline lookup yields CDR1 MNHNY and CDR2 SVGAGI (reference sequence). The CDR3 region is CASRKNHLEAGKAGDTQYF. The CDR3 bases are TGTGCCAGCAGAAAAAACCACCTAGAAGCGGGCAAGGCAGGGGATACGCAGTATTTT.

This clonotype was seen ten or more times. This chain links TRBV28 with TRBJ2-3, with 9 bases identical to TRBD2. This CDR3 region has 18 residues. Germline V CDR1 and CDR2: MDHEN, SYDVKM. Trimming removed 3 bases from V and 2 bases from J; junction bases left unmatched: 12. The CDR3 region is CASSFRGISGGFTDTQYF. CDR3 nucleotides: TGTGCCAGCAGTTTTAGAGGGATTAGCGGGGGCTTCACAGATACGCAGTATTTT.

The V call is TRBV5-1, the J call TRBJ2-2; D unclear. Germline lookup yields CDR1 SGHRS and CDR2 YFSETQ. The CDR3 covers 15 residues. Trimming stripped 0 bases from V and 3 bases from J, with 9 bases between. The CDR3 nucleotides are TGCGCCAGCAGCTTGGCGGTCAGATACACCGGGGAGCTGTTTTTT. It is translated as CASSLAVRYTGELFF.

With respect to this clonotype: A read error may produce the germline difference seen at one junction end. The V gene is TRBV5-4, the J gene TRBJ2-2, with 7 bases lining up with TRBD1. This CDR3 is built from 16 residues. Germline assignment: CDR1 SGHNT and CDR2 YYREEE (reference sequence). This CDR3 reads CVSSLEAGGNTGELFF. The CDR3 region has the DNA TGTGTCAGCAGCTTGGAGGCAGGGGGAAACACCGGGGAGCTGTTTTTT.

Points on this clonotype: The missing conserved phenylalanine or tryptophan at the end of this CDR3 makes a read error likely. The rearrangement links TRBV6-2 or TRBV6-3 to TRBJ2-1; 8 nucleotides match TRBD2. This CDR3 region has 19 residues. Germline V gene lookup returns CDR1 MNHEY and CDR2 SVGEGT. The V segment lost 3 bases and the J segment 1 base; nucleotides outside the gene matches: 14. Written as DNA, the CDR3 is TGTGCCAGCAGTTATGCCGGGACTAGTGGGAGTCAGTCCTACAATGAGCAGTTCCTC. Protein product: CASSYAGTSGSQSYNEQFL.

V gene TRBV28 combines with J gene TRBJ2-4; possibly TRBD2 for D (6 bases). V lost 8 bases and J 10 bases, leaving 15 bases between the germline ends. The CDR3 loop spans 12 amino acids. Germline CDR1 is MDHEN and CDR2 is SYDVKM. The CDR3 DNA reads TGTGCCAGCTGCGGGGCCAGGAGGATTCAGTACTTC. It codes for CASCGARRIQYF.

The genes are TRBV15 and TRBJ2-4; no firm D call. The V end was cut by 11 bases, the J end by 4 bases, with 15 bases between. The length of the CDR3 is 13 residues. Germline loops: CDR1 LNHNV, CDR2 YYDKDF (reference sequence). This chain's CDR3 is CAAGADGKNIQYF. The CDR3 bases are TGTGCCGCCGGAGCAGACGGGAAAAACATTCAGTACTTC.

The CDR3 sequence is CSNSLGYEQYF. The CDR3 region has the DNA TGTTCCAACAGCTTAGGGTACGAGCAGTACTTC. The chain combines TRBV13 with TRBJ2-7; no definite D call. Germline V gene data show CDR1 as PRHDT and CDR2 as FYEKMQ (reference sequence). CDR3 length: 11 residues.

This clonotype is labeled as medium-sized. The chain has TRBV6-6 and TRBJ1-5; no clear D. The CDR3 contains 15 residues. V lost 0 bases, J lost 9 bases, and 15 bases lay in between. The germline CDR1 and CDR2 sequences are MNHNY and SVGAGI (reference sequence). The CDR3 sequence is CASSYSGLSERPQHF. DNA for the CDR3: TGTGCCAGCAGTTACTCCGGACTCTCGGAGCGGCCCCAGCATTTT.

About this clonotype itself: One end of the junction is discordant with germline, which a read error may explain. This sequence joins TRBV12-3 or TRBV12-4 and TRBJ2-2; tentatively, D is TRBD2 (6 bases). This CDR3 comprises 13 residues. The CDR3 sequence: CASSLREGGELFF. The CDR3 DNA reads TGTGCCAGCAGTTTGAGAGAAGGCGGGGAACTGTTTTTT.

Worth noting for this clonotype: This may be a read error: a much more frequent sequence differs by one nucleotide. The chain employs TRBV24-1 and TRBJ1-1; D perhaps matches TRBD1 (6 bases). The CDR3 has 13 amino acids. V shed 7 bases and J shed 7 bases, with 15 bases lying between them. CDR1 and CDR2 from the germline V gene are KGHDR and SFDVKD. The CDR3 DNA follows: TGTGCCACCAGCCGAGCAGGGGTGGGTGAAGCTTTCTTT. The encoded protein is CATSRAGVGEAFF.

In regard to this clonotype: This may be a read error, as it is one base from a much larger clone. The V gene is TRBV5-5, the J gene TRBJ2-1; 16 bases align to TRBD2. From germline, CDR1 is SGHKS and CDR2 YYEKEE (reference sequence). The CDR3 loop spans 16 amino acids. CDR3 DNA sequence: TGTGCCAGCAGCCCGGGACTAGCGGGAGGGTACAATGAGCAGCTCTTC. It is translated as CASSPGLAGGYNEQLF.

On this clonotype itself: A much larger clone lies one base from this, so it may be a read error. This chain connects TRBV10-3 to TRBJ2-2, with TRBD1 identical over 8 bases. Looked up from germline, CDR1 is ENHRY and CDR2 is SYGVKD. CDR3 length equals 16 residues. This CDR3 reads CVIRLTGEANTGELFF. The DNA for the CDR3 is TGTGTCATCAGACTGACAGGGGAAGCGAACACCGGGGAGCTGTTTTTT.

Details on this clonotype: Since no conserved phenylalanine or tryptophan closes the CDR3, a read error is the likely cause. The gene calls are TRBV6-1 and TRBJ2-5, with a tentative D call TRBD2 (5 bases). Germline V gene lookup returns CDR1 MNHNS and CDR2 SASEGT. The CDR3 has 15 amino acids. V dropped 1 base and J dropped 8 bases, with 17 bases sitting between them. CDR3 DNA sequence: TGTGCCAGCAGTGAAGTCTTTGCAGCCCGGGATACCCAGTACCTC. Protein sequence: CASSEVFAARDTQYL.

This clonotype is a singleton in its sample. V usage is TRBV5-1 and J usage is TRBJ2-5, with D perhaps matching TRBD2 (5 bases). CDR3 length equals 14 residues. CDR1 is SGHRS and CDR2 is YFSETQ in the germline V gene. The V end was cut by 9 bases, the J end by 4 bases, with 19 bases between. CDR3 nucleotide sequence: TGCGCCAACATCTCATCCGGGATAGGAGAGACCCAGTACTTC. Translating gives CANISSGIGETQYF.

A remark on this clonotype: The germline gene is not matched at one end of the junction; a read error may be the cause. V and J are TRBV29-1 and TRBJ1-2, with TRBD1 matching over 7 bases. Germline assignment: CDR1 SQVTM and CDR2 ANQGSEA. The CDR3 length is 13 residues. Here the CDR3 DNA reads TGTAGCGTTGAGGACAGGTGGCTTTCTGGCTACACCTTC. It yields the protein CSVEDRWLSGYTF.

This clonotype was detected only a few times. The junction departs from germline at one end; a sequencing error may be responsible. The V and J genes are TRBV11-3 and TRBJ1-2, with a tentative D call TRBD1 (6 bases). The CDR3 spans 15 residues. Germline assignment: CDR1 SGHNT and CDR2 YENEEA. CDR3 region: CASNLGSGGDYDYTF. CDR3 coding DNA: TGTGCCAGCAACTTAGGGTCGGGGGGCGACTATGACTACACCTTC.

With regard to this clonotype: The junction and the germline gene differ at one end; a read error may be behind it. The chain has TRBV6-6 and TRBJ1-3, with 8 bases aligning to TRBD1. Germline-derived CDR1 and CDR2 are MNHNY and SVGAGI (reference sequence). This CDR3 is 12 amino acids long. CDR3 sequence reads: CTSSTYRGAIYF. Here the CDR3 DNA reads TGTACCAGCAGCACATACAGGGGGGCCATATATTTT.

The V gene is TRBV4-1, the J gene TRBJ1-3; 10 nucleotides align to TRBD1. From germline, CDR1 is MGHRA and CDR2 YSYEKL. The V segment lost 2 bases and the J segment 5 bases; nucleotides outside the gene matches: 9. The CDR3 sequence is 17 residues long. The CDR3 region has the DNA TGCGCCAGCAGCCAAAACCCGGGACAGGGGATAAGAAACACCATATATTTT. It specifies CASSQNPGQGIRNTIYF.

This clonotype was seen ten or more times. The chain uses TRBV6-2 or TRBV6-3 and TRBJ2-3; D may correspond to TRBD1 or TRBD2 (5 bases each). The CDR3 runs 15 residues. CDR1 MNHEY and CDR2 SVGEGT come from the germline V gene. Trimming pared 6 bases from V and 3 bases from J, leaving 16 bases between. Here the CDR3 DNA reads TGTGCCAGCAGCCAAAAACCGGGGCGGACAGATACGCAGTATTTT. This sequence encodes CASSQKPGRTDTQYF.